These 10 T cell receptor beta chains share one sample of origin, sequenced in a study of PD-1 blockade in classical Hodgkin lymphoma. With no exception, relapse followed autologous stem cell transplantation in all patients, and brentuximab vedotin exposure varied. Some clones are missing from TCRdb's copy, which holds only in-frame ones; the method was immunoSEQ multiplex PCR. The data show around 70,000 clones, 65% to 75% seen once. This sample comprised peripheral blood mononuclear cells (PBMCs), obtained before the second cycle of nivolumab. The receptor source for this set is a human donor with classical Hodgkin lymphoma.

The rearrangement links TRBV15 to TRBJ2-3; 8 nucleotides agree with TRBD2. Germline V CDR1 and CDR2: LNHNV, YYDKDF (reference sequence). The CDR3 has 16 residues. The junction had 7 bases not matched to a gene; V was cut back by 0 bases and J by 5 bases. CDR3 loop: CATSRDPGLALDTQYF. The CDR3 coding sequence is TGTGCCACCAGCAGAGATCCTGGACTAGCTTTAGATACGCAGTATTTT. The full variable domain, rest sourced from reference TRBV15 and TRBJ2-3, is DAMVIQNPRYQVTQFGKPVTLSCSQTLNHNVMYWYQQKSSQAPKLLFHYYDKDFNNEADTPDNFQSRRPNTSFCFLDIRSPGLGDTAMYLCATSRDPGLALDTQYFGPGTRLTVL.

This clone came up a few times. The chain links TRBV6-5 to TRBJ1-4, with 9 positions matching TRBD1. Germline CDR1 and CDR2: MNHEY and SVGAGI. The CDR3 covers 15 residues. V shed 5 bases, J shed 0 bases, and the junction held 1 base outside the gene matches. In nucleotides, the CDR3 is TGTGCCAGCAGTGGGACAGGGTCAACTAATGAAAAACTGTTTTTT. Residues: CASSGTGSTNEKLFF.

The chain is built from TRBV28 and TRBJ1-2; D is undetermined. Germline values: CDR1 MDHEN, CDR2 SYDVKM. The CDR3 length is 13 residues. V dropped 3 bases and J dropped 0 bases, with 5 bases sitting between them. CDR3 in DNA: TGTGCCAGCAGTTTGTTAGCTAACTATGGCTACACCTTC. Protein product: CASSLLANYGYTF.

In this sample, this clone turned up once. The CDR3 sequence: CASKQGSRTSEQYF. The CDR3 nucleotides are TGCGCCAGCAAACAGGGTTCCCGGACTAGCGAGCAGTACTTC. The chain links TRBV5-1 to TRBJ2-7, with D maybe TRBD2 (7 bases). CDR3 size: 14 residues. The V end was cut by 6 bases, the J end by 6 bases, with 19 bases between. The germline V gene encodes CDR1 SGHRS and CDR2 YFSETQ. The variable domain in full, completed from reference TRBV5-1 and TRBJ2-7, reads KAGVTQTPRYLIKTRGQQVTLSCSPISGHRSVSWYQQTPGQGLQFLFEYFSETQRNKGNFPGRFSGRQFSNSRSEMNVSTLELGDSALYLCASKQGSRTSEQYFGPGTRLTVT.

Here the CDR3 DNA reads TGTGCCAGCAGTTACGAGGGCAGGTTAGGAGAGACCCAGTACTTC. Amino acid sequence: CASSYEGRLGETQYF. The chain employs TRBV6-6 and TRBJ2-5, with a weak D call TRBD2 (5 bases). CDR3 length: 15 amino acids. Trimming left V 2 bases short and J 4 bases short, with 14 bases between. CDR1 is MNHNY, CDR2 SVGAGI, per germline (reference sequence).

V usage is TRBV5-4 and J usage is TRBJ1-1, with D perhaps matching TRBD1 (6 bases). V was trimmed by 7 bases and J by 1 base, leaving 17 bases between them. This CDR3 is built from 15 residues. Germline assignment: CDR1 SGHNT and CDR2 YYREEE (reference sequence). The chain's CDR3 is CASGEGRGPNTEAFF. The CDR3 coding sequence is TGTGCCAGCGGCGAAGGCAGGGGCCCGAACACTGAAGCTTTCTTT.

This clone has more than one count but fewer than ten. The rearrangement uses TRBV28 and TRBJ2-4; D may match TRBD1 or TRBD2 (5 bases each). Trimming took 5 bases from V and 8 from J, leaving 13 bases between them. The CDR3 is 13 residues long. Looked up from germline, CDR1 is MDHEN and CDR2 is SYDVKM. The CDR3 spells CASSPGPFDIQYF. CDR3 coding DNA: TGTGCCAGCAGTCCGGGACCGTTTGACATTCAGTACTTC.

This chain links TRBV27 with TRBJ1-1; 10 nucleotides align to TRBD1. Germline CDR1 MNHEY, CDR2 SMNVEV (reference sequence). Unmatched junction bases numbered 4, after V lost 2 bases and J lost 7 bases. The length of the CDR3 is 14 residues. The CDR3 is CASSLGQGGNEAFF. In DNA form, the CDR3 reads TGTGCCAGCAGTTTAGGACAGGGGGGGAATGAAGCTTTCTTT.

The V and J genes are TRBV6-6 and TRBJ1-5; D is unresolved. The germline V gene has CDR1 MNHNY and CDR2 SVGAGI (reference sequence). The CDR3 extends over 14 amino acids. Between the trimmed V and J ends, which lost 3 bases and 6 bases, there was a span of 12 bases. The DNA of the CDR3 is TGTGCCAGCAGTTATCCCCCGTTGAGTCAGCCCCAGCATTTT. Its translation: CASSYPPLSQPQHF.

This sequence joins TRBV28 and TRBJ1-1; a weak D match, TRBD1 (5 bases). CDR3 length: 15 amino acids. Per germline, CDR1 MDHEN and CDR2 SYDVKM. Between the trimmed V and J ends, which lost 4 bases and 5 bases, there was a span of 17 bases. The CDR3 sequence is CASSSTGGTGTEAFF. As DNA, the CDR3 is TGTGCCAGCAGTTCCACCGGGGGGACTGGAACTGAAGCTTTCTTT.